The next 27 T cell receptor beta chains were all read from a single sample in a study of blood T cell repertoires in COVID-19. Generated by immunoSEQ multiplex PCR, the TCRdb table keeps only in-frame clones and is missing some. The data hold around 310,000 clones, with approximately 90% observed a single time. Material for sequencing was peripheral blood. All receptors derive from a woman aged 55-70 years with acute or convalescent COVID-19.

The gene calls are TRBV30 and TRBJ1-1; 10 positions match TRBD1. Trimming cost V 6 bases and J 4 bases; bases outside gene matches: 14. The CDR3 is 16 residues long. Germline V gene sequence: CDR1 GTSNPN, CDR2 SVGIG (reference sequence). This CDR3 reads CACQDRGLGLGTEAFF. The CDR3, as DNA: TGTGCCTGCCAAGACAGGGGGCTTGGGTTGGGCACTGAAGCTTTCTTT.

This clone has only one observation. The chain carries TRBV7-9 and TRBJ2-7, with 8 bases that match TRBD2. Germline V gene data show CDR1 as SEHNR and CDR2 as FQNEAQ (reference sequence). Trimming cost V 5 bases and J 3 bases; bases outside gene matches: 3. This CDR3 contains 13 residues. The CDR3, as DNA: TGTGCCAGCAGCGCTGGGACTAGCTACGAGCAGTACTTC. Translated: CASSAGTSYEQYF.

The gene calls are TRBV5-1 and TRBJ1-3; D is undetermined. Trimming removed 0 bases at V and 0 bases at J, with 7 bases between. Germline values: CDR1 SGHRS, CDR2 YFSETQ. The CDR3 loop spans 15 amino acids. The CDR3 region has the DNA TGCGCCAGCAGCTTGGAGAGAAGCTCTGGAAACACCATATATTTT. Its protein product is CASSLERSSGNTIYF.

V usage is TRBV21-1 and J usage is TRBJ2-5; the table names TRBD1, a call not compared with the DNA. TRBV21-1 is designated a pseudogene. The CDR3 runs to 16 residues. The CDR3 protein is CASSLWDRRRGETQYF. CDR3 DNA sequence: TGTGCCAGCAGCTTGTGGGACAGGCGGAGGGGAGAGACCCAGTACTTC.

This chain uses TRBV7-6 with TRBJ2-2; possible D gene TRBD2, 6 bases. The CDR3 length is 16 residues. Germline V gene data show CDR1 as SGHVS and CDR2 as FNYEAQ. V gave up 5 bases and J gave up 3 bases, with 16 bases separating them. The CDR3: CASSDGGTLYTGELFF. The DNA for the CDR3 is TGTGCCAGCAGCGATGGCGGGACCCTTTACACCGGGGAGCTGTTTTTT.

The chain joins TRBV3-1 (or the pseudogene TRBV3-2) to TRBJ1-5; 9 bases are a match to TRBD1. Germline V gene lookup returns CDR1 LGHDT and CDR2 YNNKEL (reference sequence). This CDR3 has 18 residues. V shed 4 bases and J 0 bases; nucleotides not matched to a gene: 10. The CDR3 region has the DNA TGTGCCAGCAGCCCGTCCTGGACAGGGGTTGATAGCAATCAGCCCCAGCATTTT. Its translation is CASSPSWTGVDSNQPQHF.

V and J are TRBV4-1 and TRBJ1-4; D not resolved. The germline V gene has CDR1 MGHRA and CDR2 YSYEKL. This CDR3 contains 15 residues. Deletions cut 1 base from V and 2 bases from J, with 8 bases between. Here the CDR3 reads CASSQGESTNEKLFF. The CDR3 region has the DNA TGCGCCAGCAGCCAAGGAGAGAGCACTAATGAAAAACTGTTTTTT.

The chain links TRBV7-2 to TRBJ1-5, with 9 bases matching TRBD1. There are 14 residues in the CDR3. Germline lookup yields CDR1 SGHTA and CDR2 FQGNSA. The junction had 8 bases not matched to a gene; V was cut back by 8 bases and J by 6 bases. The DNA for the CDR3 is TGTGCCAGCGGGGACAGGGCGGGAGGTCAGCCCCAGCATTTT. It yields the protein CASGDRAGGQPQHF. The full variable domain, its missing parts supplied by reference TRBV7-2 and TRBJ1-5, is GAGVSQSPSNKVTEKGKDVELRCDPISGHTALYWYRQSLGQGLEFLIYFQGNSAPDKSGLPSDRFSAERTGGSVSTLTIQRTQQEDSAVYLCASGDRAGGQPQHFGDGTRLSIL.

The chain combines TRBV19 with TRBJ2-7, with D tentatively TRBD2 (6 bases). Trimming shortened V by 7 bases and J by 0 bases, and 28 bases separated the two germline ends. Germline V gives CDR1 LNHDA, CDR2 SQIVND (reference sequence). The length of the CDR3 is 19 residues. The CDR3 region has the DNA TGTGCCAGTACCCCAGGTCGGAATTGGGTGCCGGGAGTCTCCTACGAGCAGTACTTC. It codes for CASTPGRNWVPGVSYEQYF. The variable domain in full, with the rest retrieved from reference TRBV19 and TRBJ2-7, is DGGITQSPKYLFRKEGQNVTLSCEQNLNHDAMYWYRQDPGQGLRLIYYSQIVNDFQKGDIAEGYSVSREKKESFPLTVTSAQKNPTAFYLCASTPGRNWVPGVSYEQYFGPGTRLTVT.

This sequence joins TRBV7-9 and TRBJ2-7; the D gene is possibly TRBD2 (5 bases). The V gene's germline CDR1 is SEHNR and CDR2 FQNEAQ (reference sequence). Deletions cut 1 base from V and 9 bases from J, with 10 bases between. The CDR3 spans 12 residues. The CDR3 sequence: CASSLGGSGQYF. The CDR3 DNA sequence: TGTGCCAGCAGCTTAGGAGGGTCTGGGCAGTACTTC.

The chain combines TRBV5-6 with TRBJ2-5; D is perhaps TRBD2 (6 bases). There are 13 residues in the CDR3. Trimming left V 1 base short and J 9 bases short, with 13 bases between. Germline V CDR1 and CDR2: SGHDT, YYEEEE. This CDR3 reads CASSLSGDWAQYF. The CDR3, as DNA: TGTGCCAGCAGCTTGTCTGGGGACTGGGCCCAGTACTTC.

The DNA for the CDR3 is TGCGCCAGCAGTGACCCTTTAGACAGGGACGGCAATCAGCCCCAGCATTTT. Its translation is CASSDPLDRDGNQPQHF. The rearrangement joins TRBV10-1 to TRBJ1-5; the match to TRBD1 covers 7 bases. The CDR3 covers 17 residues. The ends lost 3 bases at V and 2 bases at J; junction bases unmatched: 10. Germline CDR1 reads WNHNN; CDR2 reads SYGVQD (reference sequence).

CDR3 in DNA: TGTGCCTGGAGTTTCAGGTCGAACACTGAAGCTTTCTTT. Its protein is CAWSFRSNTEAFF. The V and J genes are TRBV30 and TRBJ1-1; the D is unclear. Germline assignment: CDR1 GTSNPN and CDR2 SVGIG (reference sequence). V gave up 2 bases and J gave up 1 base, with 8 bases separating them. This CDR3 is 13 amino acids long.

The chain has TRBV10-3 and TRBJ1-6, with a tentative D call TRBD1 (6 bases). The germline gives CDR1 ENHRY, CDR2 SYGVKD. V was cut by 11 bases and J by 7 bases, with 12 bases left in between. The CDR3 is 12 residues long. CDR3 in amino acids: CAAGQINSPLHF. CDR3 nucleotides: TGTGCCGCAGGACAGATAAATTCACCCCTCCACTTT.

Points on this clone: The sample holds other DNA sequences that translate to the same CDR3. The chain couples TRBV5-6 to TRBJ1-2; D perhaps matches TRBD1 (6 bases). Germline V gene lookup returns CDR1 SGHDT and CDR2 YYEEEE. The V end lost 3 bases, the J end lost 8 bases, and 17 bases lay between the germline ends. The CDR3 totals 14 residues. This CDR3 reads CASSSMDSYRGYTF. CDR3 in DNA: TGTGCCAGCAGCTCCATGGACAGCTACCGGGGCTACACCTTC.

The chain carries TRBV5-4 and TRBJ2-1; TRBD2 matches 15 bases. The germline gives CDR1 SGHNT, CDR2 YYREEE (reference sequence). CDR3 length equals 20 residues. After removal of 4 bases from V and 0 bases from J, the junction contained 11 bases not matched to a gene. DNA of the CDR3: TGTGCCAGCAGCCCCGGACTAGCGGGAGGGCTTTCCGGCTCCTACAATGAGCAGTTCTTC. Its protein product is CASSPGLAGGLSGSYNEQFF. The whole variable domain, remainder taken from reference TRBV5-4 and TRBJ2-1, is ETGVTQSPTHLIKTRGQQVTLRCSSQSGHNTVSWYQQALGQGPQFIFQYYREEENGRGNFPPRFSGLQFPNYSSELNVNALELDDSALYLCASSPGLAGGLSGSYNEQFFGPGTRLTVL.

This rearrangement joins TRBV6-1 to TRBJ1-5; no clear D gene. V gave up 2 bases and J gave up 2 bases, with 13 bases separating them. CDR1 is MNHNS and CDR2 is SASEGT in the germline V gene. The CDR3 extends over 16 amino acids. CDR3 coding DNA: TGTGCCAGCAGTGAATATGGAGGCAGAGGCAATCAGCCCCAGCATTTT. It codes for CASSEYGGRGNQPQHF.

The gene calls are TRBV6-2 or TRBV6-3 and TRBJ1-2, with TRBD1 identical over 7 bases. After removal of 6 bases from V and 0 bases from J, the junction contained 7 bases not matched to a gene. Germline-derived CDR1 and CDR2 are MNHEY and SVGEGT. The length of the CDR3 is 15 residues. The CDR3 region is CASSSTGTANYGYTF. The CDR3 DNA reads TGTGCCAGCAGCTCTACCGGGACAGCTAACTATGGCTACACCTTC.

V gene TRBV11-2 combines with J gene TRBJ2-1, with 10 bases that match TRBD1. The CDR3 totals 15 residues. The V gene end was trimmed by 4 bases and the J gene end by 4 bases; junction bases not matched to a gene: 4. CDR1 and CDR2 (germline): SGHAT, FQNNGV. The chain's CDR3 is CASSYRDRGYNEQFF. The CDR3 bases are TGTGCCAGCAGCTACCGGGACAGGGGTTACAATGAGCAGTTCTTC.

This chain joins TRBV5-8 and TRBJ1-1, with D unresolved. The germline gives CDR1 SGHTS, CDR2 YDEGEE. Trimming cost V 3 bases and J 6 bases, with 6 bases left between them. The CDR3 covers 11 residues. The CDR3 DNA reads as TGTGCCAGCAGCTACTACTCTGAAGCTTTCTTT. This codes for CASSYYSEAFF.

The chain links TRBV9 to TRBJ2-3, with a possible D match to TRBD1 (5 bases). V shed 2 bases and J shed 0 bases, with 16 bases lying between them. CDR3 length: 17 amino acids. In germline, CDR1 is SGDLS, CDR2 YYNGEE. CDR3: CASSVLGREPSTDTQYF. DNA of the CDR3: TGTGCCAGCAGCGTTCTGGGCAGGGAACCTAGCACAGATACGCAGTATTTT.

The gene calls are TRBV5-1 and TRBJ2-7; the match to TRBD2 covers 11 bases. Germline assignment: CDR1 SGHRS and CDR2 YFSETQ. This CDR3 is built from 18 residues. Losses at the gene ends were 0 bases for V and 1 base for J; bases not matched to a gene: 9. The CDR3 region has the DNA TGCGCCAGCAGCTTGGCTGTTCCCGGGACTAGCGGATCCTACGAGCAGTACTTC. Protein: CASSLAVPGTSGSYEQYF.

CDR3 bases: TGTGCCAGCAGTCGAGGGACAGGGGATGAAAAACTGTTTTTT. This encodes CASSRGTGDEKLFF. This chain connects TRBV6-5 to TRBJ1-4, with 10 bases identical to TRBD1. This CDR3 has 14 residues. Trimming took 5 bases from V and 6 from J; bases not matched to a gene: 3. Per germline, CDR1 MNHEY and CDR2 SVGAGI.

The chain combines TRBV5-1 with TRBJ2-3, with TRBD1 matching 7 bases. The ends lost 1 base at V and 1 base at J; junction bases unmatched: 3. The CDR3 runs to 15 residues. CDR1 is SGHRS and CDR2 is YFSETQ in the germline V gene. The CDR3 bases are TGCGCCAGCAGCTTGACTGGACAGGGCACAGATACGCAGTATTTT. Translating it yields CASSLTGQGTDTQYF.

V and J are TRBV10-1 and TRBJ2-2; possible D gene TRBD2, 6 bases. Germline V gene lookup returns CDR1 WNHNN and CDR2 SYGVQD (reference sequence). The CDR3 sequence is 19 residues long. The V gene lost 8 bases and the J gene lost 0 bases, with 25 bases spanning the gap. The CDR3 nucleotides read TGCGCCAGCCATCTTCTCTGTAAATGGGACTTCGCGAACACCGGGGAGCTGTTTTTT. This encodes CASHLLCKWDFANTGELFF.

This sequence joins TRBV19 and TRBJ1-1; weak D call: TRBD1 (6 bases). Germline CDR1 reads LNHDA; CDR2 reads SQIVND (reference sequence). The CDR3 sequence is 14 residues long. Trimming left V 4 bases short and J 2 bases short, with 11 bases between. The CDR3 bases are TGTGCCAGTAGTAACCCAGGGGACAACACTGAAGCTTTCTTT. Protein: CASSNPGDNTEAFF.

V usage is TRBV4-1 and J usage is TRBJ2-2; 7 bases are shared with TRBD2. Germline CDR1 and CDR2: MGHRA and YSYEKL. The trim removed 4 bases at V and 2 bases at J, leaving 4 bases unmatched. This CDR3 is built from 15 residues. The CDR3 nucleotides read TGCGCCAGCAGCCGCGGACTAGTTAACACCGGGGAGCTGTTTTTT. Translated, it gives CASSRGLVNTGELFF.